These 23 T cell receptor beta chains were sequenced from one sample in a study of blood T cell repertoires in COVID-19. Clones were sequenced by immunoSEQ multiplex PCR, and TCRdb holds only the in-frame ones, with some missing. Among tens of thousands of clones, around 84% were seen once, and the ten largest hold around 13%. Material: peripheral blood. The receptors here all came from a man aged 50-59 years with active or convalescent COVID-19.

The chain carries TRBV13 and TRBJ2-5, with 7 nucleotides matching TRBD2. This CDR3 is 14 amino acids long. Germline CDR1 reads PRHDT; CDR2 reads FYEKMQ (reference sequence). Trimming at V came to 1 base and at J to 4 bases, leaving 3 bases not matched to a gene. This chain's CDR3 is CASSLAGGGETQYF. CDR3 DNA sequence: TGTGCCAGCAGCTTAGCGGGGGGAGGAGAGACCCAGTACTTC.

The chain carries TRBV10-3 and TRBJ1-5; 9 nucleotides align to TRBD1. The CDR3 loop spans 16 amino acids. V dropped 0 bases and J dropped 3; count of bases not matched to a gene: 3. The V gene's germline CDR1 is ENHRY and CDR2 SYGVKD. The DNA for the CDR3 is TGTGCCATCAGTGAGTCGACAGGGGGAACCAATCAGCCCCAGCATTTT. Its protein is CAISESTGGTNQPQHF.

The chain combines TRBV4-1 with TRBJ2-1; TRBD2 agrees at 14 bases. Per germline, CDR1 MGHRA and CDR2 YSYEKL. The V gene end was trimmed by 0 bases and the J gene end by 5 bases; junction bases not matched to a gene: 12. This CDR3 comprises 20 residues. CDR3 DNA sequence: TGCGCCAGCAGCCAAGATCAAGGACTAGCGGGGGGCTCTATGCACAATGAGCAGTTCTTC. Its translation is CASSQDQGLAGGSMHNEQFF.

The rearrangement uses TRBV27 and TRBJ1-6, with 9 bases that match TRBD1. The CDR3 runs 14 residues. Looked up from germline, CDR1 is MNHEY and CDR2 is SMNVEV (reference sequence). The V gene end was trimmed by 6 bases and the J gene end by 7 bases; junction bases not matched to a gene: 4. CDR3 residues: CASRNRGPNSPLHF. The CDR3 bases are TGTGCCAGCAGGAACAGGGGGCCCAATTCACCCCTCCACTTT.

This chain uses TRBV11-2 with TRBJ1-5; no clear D gene. Looked up from germline, CDR1 is SGHAT and CDR2 is FQNNGV. V was cut by 2 bases and J by 0 bases, with 8 bases left in between. This CDR3 is built from 15 residues. In DNA form, the CDR3 reads TGTGCCAGCAGCTTAAGTGACTATAGCAATCAGCCCCAGCATTTT. Amino acids: CASSLSDYSNQPQHF.

The chain is built from TRBV5-1 and TRBJ1-4; D uncertain. With 2 bases removed from V and 0 bases from J, the gap between germline ends came to 8 bases. Germline loops: CDR1 SGHRS, CDR2 YFSETQ. The length of the CDR3 is 15 residues. The CDR3 DNA follows: TGCGCCAGCAGCTTAAACAGTGCAACTAATGAAAAACTGTTTTTT. This gives the protein CASSLNSATNEKLFF.

The chain joins TRBV9 to TRBJ2-3, with TRBD2 identical over 14 bases. Germline loops: CDR1 SGDLS, CDR2 YYNGEE. The CDR3 sequence is 16 residues long. V was clipped by 3 bases and J by 3 bases; unmatched bases: 3. In DNA, the CDR3 is TGTGCCAGCAGCGCCTGGACTAGCGGGGGGACAGATACGCAGTATTTT. It specifies CASSAWTSGGTDTQYF.

V usage is TRBV19 and J usage is TRBJ1-1; 9 bases are shared with TRBD1. CDR1 and CDR2 (germline): LNHDA, SQIVND (reference sequence). Trimming removed 6 bases from V and 1 base from J; junction bases left unmatched: 3. The CDR3 covers 14 residues. CDR3 residues: CASREDRGNTEAFF. The CDR3, as DNA: TGTGCCAGTAGGGAGGACAGGGGGAACACTGAAGCTTTCTTT.

This rearrangement joins TRBV29-1 to TRBJ2-5; possible D gene TRBD1, 6 bases. The germline CDR1 and CDR2 sequences are SQVTM and ANQGSEA. V shed 3 bases and J shed 4 bases, with 9 bases lying between them. This CDR3 has 12 residues. This CDR3 reads CSVEGARETQYF. CDR3 nucleotides: TGCAGCGTTGAGGGGGCCCGAGAGACCCAGTACTTC.

V is TRBV19 and J is TRBJ2-7; 9 bases map to TRBD1. V gave up 1 base and J gave up 7 bases; unmatched junction bases: 5. The CDR3 runs to 14 residues. Germline CDR1 reads LNHDA; CDR2 reads SQIVND (reference sequence). CDR3 DNA: TGTGCCAGTAGTATAGGGGACAGGGATGAGGAGCAGTACTTC. Its translation is CASSIGDRDEEQYF.

In this sample, this clone turned up once. This chain links TRBV29-1 with TRBJ1-1; 7 bases line up with TRBD1. Germline CDR1 is SQVTM and CDR2 is ANQGSEA. V dropped 2 bases and J dropped 10; count of bases not matched to a gene: 1. There are 10 residues in the CDR3. The CDR3 bases are TGCAGCGTTGAAAACAGGGGAGCTTTCTTT. Translation gives CSVENRGAFF.

The chain uses TRBV14 and TRBJ1-1; tentative D call: TRBD1 (6 bases). V lost 2 bases to trimming and J lost 1 base, with 11 bases between them. Germline V gene lookup returns CDR1 SGHDN and CDR2 FVKESK. The CDR3 is 15 amino acids. DNA for the CDR3: TGTGCCAGCAGCCAATGGACAGCCAGGAACACTGAAGCTTTCTTT. Its protein product is CASSQWTARNTEAFF.

The chain combines TRBV6-1 with TRBJ2-7; D is ambiguous. Trimming shortened V by 3 bases and J by 7 bases, and 16 bases separated the two germline ends. Per germline, CDR1 MNHNS and CDR2 SASEGT. This CDR3 region has 14 residues. This CDR3 reads CASSDDSGVWEQYF. The CDR3 nucleotides are TGTGCCAGCAGTGACGACTCCGGAGTTTGGGAGCAGTACTTC.

The V and J genes are TRBV13 and TRBJ2-3, with 8 bases identical to TRBD2. The V and J ends lost 1 base and 0 bases, in that order; junction bases with no gene match: 3. This CDR3 comprises 16 residues. The germline V gene encodes CDR1 PRHDT and CDR2 FYEKMQ (reference sequence). Written as DNA, the CDR3 is TGTGCCAGCAGCTTAGTAGCGGGGACTAGCACAGATACGCAGTATTTT. Translating it yields CASSLVAGTSTDTQYF.

This clone appeared a single time. V is TRBV2 and J is TRBJ1-1; 9 bases map to TRBD1. The germline V gene encodes CDR1 SNHLY and CDR2 FYNNEI. The V segment lost 3 bases and the J segment 1 base; nucleotides outside the gene matches: 0. The CDR3 consists of 14 residues. The chain's CDR3 is CASSEGQGNTEAFF. CDR3 nucleotide sequence: TGTGCCAGCAGTGAGGGACAGGGGAACACTGAAGCTTTCTTT.

The J gene is TRBJ2-5, the V gene TRBV6-6; 7 nucleotides agree with TRBD2. Germline assignment: CDR1 MNHNY and CDR2 SVGAGI (reference sequence). This CDR3 is built from 15 residues. V shed 2 bases, J shed 1 base, and the junction held 4 bases outside the gene matches. CDR3 region: CASSYGGSGQETQYF. The CDR3 nucleotides read TGTGCCAGCAGTTACGGCGGGAGCGGCCAAGAGACCCAGTACTTC.

The chain carries TRBV30 and TRBJ2-5, with 8 bases aligning to TRBD1. CDR1 and CDR2 (germline): GTSNPN, SVGIG (reference sequence). The V and J ends lost 3 bases and 2 bases, in that order; junction bases with no gene match: 8. This CDR3 is 15 amino acids long. CDR3 loop: CAWSSHGTGQETQYF. In nucleotides, the CDR3 is TGTGCCTGGAGCTCTCACGGGACAGGACAAGAGACCCAGTACTTC.

This clone was detected a few times. This chain uses TRBV27 with TRBJ2-1; 8 nucleotides line up with TRBD2. The J segment lost 14 bases and the V segment lost 11 bases, leaving 8 bases of the junction unmatched. In germline, CDR1 is MNHEY, CDR2 SMNVEV (reference sequence). The CDR3 covers 10 residues. The CDR3 is CARNSGEEFF. In DNA form, the CDR3 reads TGTGCCCGCAATAGCGGGGAAGAGTTCTTC.

CDR3 amino acids: CASRQGYSYNEQFF. CDR3 coding DNA: TGTGCCAGCAGGCAGGGGTACTCCTACAATGAGCAGTTCTTC. V gene TRBV27 combines with J gene TRBJ2-1; the D gene is possibly TRBD1 (6 bases). Germline V gene sequence: CDR1 MNHEY, CDR2 SMNVEV (reference sequence). V was pared by 6 bases and J by 0 bases, with 9 bases between. The CDR3 consists of 14 residues.

In the case of this clone: Germline and junction disagree at one end, which may indicate a read error. The rearrangement links TRBV5-1 to TRBJ1-6; perhaps TRBD1 as D (6 bases). CDR1 SGHRS and CDR2 YFSETQ come from the germline V gene. The CDR3 has 17 amino acids. The CDR3 DNA sequence: TGCGCCCGCAGCTTGGGGGGCGGGGGTATGGCTACTTCACCCCTCCACTTT. Its translation: CARSLGGGGMATSPLHF.

This clone was observed once. This chain links TRBV18 with TRBJ2-1, with a possible D match to TRBD2 (5 bases). This CDR3 has 17 residues. The V gene's germline CDR1 is KGHSH and CDR2 LQKENI. Deletions cut 5 bases from V and 2 bases from J, with 19 bases between. The CDR3 loop is CASSGEPSELPYNEQFF. The CDR3 DNA follows: TGTGCCAGCTCAGGGGAGCCAAGTGAACTCCCCTACAATGAGCAGTTCTTC.

This clone was recorded once. This chain uses TRBV4-1 with TRBJ1-4; 8 bases line up with TRBD1. CDR1 MGHRA and CDR2 YSYEKL come from the germline V gene. The CDR3 is made up of 14 amino acids. V lost 1 base and J lost 7; bases outside the gene matches: 2. CDR3: CASSQGTGSEKLFF. The CDR3 DNA is TGCGCCAGCAGCCAAGGGACAGGGTCTGAAAAACTGTTTTTT.

The chain links TRBV12-5 to TRBJ2-2; TRBD1 might be the D (5 bases). The CDR3 is 16 residues long. Germline V CDR1 and CDR2: LGHNT, FRNRAP. Trimming cost V 5 bases and J 2 bases, with 15 bases left between them. This CDR3 is CASGPLSDSNTGELFF. DNA for the CDR3: TGTGCTAGTGGTCCTCTCTCCGACAGTAACACCGGGGAGCTGTTTTTT. Combining the CDR3 with reference TRBV12-5 and TRBJ2-2 gives the whole variable domain DARVTQTPRHKVTEMGQEVTMRCQPILGHNTVFWYRQTMMQGLELLAYFRNRAPLDDSGMPKDRFSAEMPDATLATLKIQPSEPRDSAVYFCASGPLSDSNTGELFFGEGSRLTVL.